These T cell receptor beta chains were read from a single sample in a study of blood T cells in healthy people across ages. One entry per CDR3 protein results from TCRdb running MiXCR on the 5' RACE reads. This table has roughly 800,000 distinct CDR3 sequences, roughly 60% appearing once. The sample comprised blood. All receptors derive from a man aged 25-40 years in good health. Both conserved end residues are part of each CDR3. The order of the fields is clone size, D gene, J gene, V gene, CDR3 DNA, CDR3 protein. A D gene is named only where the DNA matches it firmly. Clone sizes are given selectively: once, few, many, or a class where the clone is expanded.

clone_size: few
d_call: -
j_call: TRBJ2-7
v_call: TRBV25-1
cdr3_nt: TGTGCCAGCAGTAACGGGGGCCTCTACGAGCAGTACTTC
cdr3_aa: CASSNGGLYEQYF

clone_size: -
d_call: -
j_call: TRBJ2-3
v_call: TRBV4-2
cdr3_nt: TGTGCCAGCACCCTCAAGTTGGGGGCCTCAGATACGCAGTATTTT
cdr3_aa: CASTLKLGASDTQYF

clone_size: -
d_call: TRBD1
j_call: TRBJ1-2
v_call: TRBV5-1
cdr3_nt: TGCGCCAGCAGCTTGGCTTCCAGGGACAGGTACTATGGCTACACCTTC
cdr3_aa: CASSLASRDRYYGYTF

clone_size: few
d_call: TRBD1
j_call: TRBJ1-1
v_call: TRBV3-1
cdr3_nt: TGTGCCAGCAGCCCCCGGGACAGGGGCCTAGGGGGAACTGAAGCTTTCTTT
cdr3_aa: CASSPRDRGLGGTEAFF

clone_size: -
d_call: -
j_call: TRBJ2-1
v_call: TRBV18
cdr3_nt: TGTGCCAGCTCAGAGCAGGGGCCCTCTACCTACAATGAGCAGTTCTTC
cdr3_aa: CASSEQGPSTYNEQFF

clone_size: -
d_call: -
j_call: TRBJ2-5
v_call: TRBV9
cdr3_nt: TGTGCCAGCAGCGTAGATGCCGATCCGGCGGAGACCCAGTACTTC
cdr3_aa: CASSVDADPAETQYF

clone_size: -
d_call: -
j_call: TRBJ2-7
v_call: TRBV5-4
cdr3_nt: TGTGCCAGCAGCTTGGAGCAGCTGAGCTCCTACGAGCAGTACTTC
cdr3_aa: CASSLEQLSSYEQYF

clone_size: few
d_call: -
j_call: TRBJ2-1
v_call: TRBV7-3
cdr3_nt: TGTGCCAGCAGCTTAAGCTCCCCCGGACAGCGATACAATGAGCAGTTCTTC
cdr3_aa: CASSLSSPGQRYNEQFF

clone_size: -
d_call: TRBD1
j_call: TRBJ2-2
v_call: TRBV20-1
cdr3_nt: TGCAGTGCTAGAGCAACCGGGACAGGGAACACCGGGGAGCTGTTTTTT
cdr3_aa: CSARATGTGNTGELFF

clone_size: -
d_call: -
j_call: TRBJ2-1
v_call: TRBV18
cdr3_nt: TGTGCCAGCTCACCAATATCTGGGGTGAGGGAGCAGTTCTTC
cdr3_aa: CASSPISGVREQFF

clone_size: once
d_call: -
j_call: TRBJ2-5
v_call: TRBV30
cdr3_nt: TGTGCCTGGAGTAGGGGATCTCAAGAGACCCAGTACTTC
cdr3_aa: CAWSRGSQETQYF

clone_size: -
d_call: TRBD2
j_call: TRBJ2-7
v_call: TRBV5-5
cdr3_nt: TGTGCCAGCAGCTTCAGCTCGATTATACTAGCGGGAGAGGGCTACGAGCAGTACTTC
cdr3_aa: CASSFSSIILAGEGYEQYF

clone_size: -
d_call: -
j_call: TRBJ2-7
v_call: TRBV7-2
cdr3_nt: TGTGCCAGCGGCTTGGGCCCGGGGAGCTACGAGCAGTACTTC
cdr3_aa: CASGLGPGSYEQYF

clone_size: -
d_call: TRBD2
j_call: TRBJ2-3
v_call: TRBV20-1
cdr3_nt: TGCAGTGCCGGTGGCGGGACTAGCGGGTCCACAGATACGCAGTATTTT
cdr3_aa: CSAGGGTSGSTDTQYF

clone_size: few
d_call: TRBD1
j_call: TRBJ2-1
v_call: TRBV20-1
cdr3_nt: TGCAGTGCGCCTACCGGGACAGGGAGTTTCTACAATGAGCAGTTCTTC
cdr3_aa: CSAPTGTGSFYNEQFF

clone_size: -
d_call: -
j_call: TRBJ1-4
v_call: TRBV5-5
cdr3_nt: TGTGCCAGCAGCGGCAACCCGGGGCCTAGGGGCGAAAAACTGTTTTTT
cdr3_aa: CASSGNPGPRGEKLFF